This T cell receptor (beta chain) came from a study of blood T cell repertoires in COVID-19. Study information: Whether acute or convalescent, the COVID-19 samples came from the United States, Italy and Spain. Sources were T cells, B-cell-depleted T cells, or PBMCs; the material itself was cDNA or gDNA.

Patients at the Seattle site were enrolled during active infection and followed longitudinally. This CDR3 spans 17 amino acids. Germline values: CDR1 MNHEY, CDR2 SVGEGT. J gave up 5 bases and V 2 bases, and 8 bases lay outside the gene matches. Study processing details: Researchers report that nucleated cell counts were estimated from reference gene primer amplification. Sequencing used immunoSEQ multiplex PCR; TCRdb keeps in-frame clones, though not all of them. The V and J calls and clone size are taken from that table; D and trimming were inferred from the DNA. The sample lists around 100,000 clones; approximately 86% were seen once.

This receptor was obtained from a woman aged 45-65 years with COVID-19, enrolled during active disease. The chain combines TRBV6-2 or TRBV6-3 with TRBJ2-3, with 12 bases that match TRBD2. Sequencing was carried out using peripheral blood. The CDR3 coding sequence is TGTGCCAGCAGTTACCCCCTAGCGGGGGGGCGGTTAGATACGCAGTATTTT. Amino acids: CASSYPLAGGRLDTQYF.